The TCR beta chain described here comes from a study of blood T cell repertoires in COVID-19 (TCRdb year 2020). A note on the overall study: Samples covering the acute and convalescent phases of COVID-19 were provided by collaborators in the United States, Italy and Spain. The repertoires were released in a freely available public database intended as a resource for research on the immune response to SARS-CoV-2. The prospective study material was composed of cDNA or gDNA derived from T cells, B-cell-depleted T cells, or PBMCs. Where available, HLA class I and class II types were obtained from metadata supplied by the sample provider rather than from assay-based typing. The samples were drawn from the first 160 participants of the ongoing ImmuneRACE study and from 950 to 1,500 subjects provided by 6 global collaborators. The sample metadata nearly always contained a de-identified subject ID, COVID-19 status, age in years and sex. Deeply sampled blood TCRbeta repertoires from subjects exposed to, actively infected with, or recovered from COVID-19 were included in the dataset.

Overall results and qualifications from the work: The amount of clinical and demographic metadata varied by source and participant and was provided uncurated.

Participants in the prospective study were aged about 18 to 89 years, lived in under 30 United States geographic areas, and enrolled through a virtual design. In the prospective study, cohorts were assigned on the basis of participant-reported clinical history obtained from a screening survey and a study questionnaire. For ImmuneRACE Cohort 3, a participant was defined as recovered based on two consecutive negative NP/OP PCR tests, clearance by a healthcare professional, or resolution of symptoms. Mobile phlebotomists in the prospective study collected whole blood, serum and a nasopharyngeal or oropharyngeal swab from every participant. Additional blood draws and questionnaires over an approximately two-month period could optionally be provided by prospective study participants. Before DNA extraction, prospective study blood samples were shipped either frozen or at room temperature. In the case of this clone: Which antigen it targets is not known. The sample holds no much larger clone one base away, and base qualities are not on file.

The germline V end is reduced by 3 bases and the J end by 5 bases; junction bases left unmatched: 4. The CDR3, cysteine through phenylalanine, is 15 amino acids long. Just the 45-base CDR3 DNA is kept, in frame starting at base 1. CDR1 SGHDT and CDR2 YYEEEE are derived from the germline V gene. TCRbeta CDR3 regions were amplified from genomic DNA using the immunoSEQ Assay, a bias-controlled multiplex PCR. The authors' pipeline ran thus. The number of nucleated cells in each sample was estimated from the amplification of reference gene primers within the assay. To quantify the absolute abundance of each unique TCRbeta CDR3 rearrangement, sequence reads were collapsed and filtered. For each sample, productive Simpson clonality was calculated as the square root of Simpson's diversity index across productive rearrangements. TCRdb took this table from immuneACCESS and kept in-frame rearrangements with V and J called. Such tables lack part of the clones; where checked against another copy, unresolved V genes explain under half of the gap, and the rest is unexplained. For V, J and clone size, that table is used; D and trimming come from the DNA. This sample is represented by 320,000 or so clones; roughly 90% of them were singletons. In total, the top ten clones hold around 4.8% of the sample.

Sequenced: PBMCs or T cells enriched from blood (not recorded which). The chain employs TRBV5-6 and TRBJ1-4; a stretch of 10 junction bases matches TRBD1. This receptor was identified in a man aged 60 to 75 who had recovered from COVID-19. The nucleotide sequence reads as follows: TGTGCCAGCAGCTCTAGGACAGGGGGGAATGAAAAACTGTTTTTT. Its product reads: CASSSRTGGNEKLFF.